This T cell receptor beta chain was captured in a study of CD8 T cells in ankylosing spondylitis. Study conclusions and caveats: CD8+ by phenotype, disease-linked clones were relatively rare in peripheral blood. Typical of ankylosing spondylitis blood, it appeared, was a TCR beta motif of fewer than 10 highly homologous variants.

V was cut by 9 bases and J by 10 bases, with 4 bases left in between. Germline V CDR1 and CDR2: MNHEY, SVGAGI. The CDR3 runs 8 residues. MiXCR, applied by TCRdb to the 5' RACE reads, yields one record per CDR3 protein. The sample lists some 130,000 distinct CDR3 sequences; around 7.9% were seen once. Concerning this clonotype itself: Antigen unknown.

This receptor was taken from a female donor with ankylosing spondylitis or in good health (not recorded which). This sequence joins TRBV6-5 and TRBJ2-1; no reliable D call. The sequencing sample was made of blood, either unsorted or a sorted T cell fraction (not recorded which). CDR3 region: CASTEQFF. CDR3 coding DNA: TGTGCCAGTACCGAGCAGTTCTTC.